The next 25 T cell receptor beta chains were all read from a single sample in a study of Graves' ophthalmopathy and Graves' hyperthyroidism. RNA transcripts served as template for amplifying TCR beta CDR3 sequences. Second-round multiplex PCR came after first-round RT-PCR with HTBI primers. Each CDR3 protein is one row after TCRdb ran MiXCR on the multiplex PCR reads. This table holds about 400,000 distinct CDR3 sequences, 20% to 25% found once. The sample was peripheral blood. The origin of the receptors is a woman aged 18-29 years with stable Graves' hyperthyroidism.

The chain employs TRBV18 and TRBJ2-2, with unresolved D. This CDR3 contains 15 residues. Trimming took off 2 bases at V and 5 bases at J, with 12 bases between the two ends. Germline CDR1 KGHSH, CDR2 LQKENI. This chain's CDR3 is CASSPSSTRTGELFF. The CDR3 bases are TGTGCCAGCTCACCAAGCTCGACCCGGACCGGGGAGCTGTTTTTT.

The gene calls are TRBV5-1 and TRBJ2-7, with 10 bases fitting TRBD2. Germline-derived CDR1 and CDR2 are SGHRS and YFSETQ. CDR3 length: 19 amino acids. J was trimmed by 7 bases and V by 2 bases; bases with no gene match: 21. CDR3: CASSFGVPSGSMGPREQYF. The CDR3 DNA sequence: TGCGCCAGCAGCTTCGGGGTGCCTAGCGGGAGCATGGGTCCTAGGGAGCAGTACTTC.

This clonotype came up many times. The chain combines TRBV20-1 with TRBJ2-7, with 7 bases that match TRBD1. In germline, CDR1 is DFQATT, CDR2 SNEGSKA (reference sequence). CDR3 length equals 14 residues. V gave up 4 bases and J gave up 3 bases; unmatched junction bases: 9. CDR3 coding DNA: TGCAGTGCTAATGACAGGGTTGGGATCTACGAGCAGTACTTC. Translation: CSANDRVGIYEQYF.

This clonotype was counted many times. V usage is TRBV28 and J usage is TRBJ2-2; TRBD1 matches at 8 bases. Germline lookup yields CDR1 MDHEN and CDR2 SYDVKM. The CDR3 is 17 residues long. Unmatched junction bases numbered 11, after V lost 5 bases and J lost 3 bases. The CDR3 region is CASSPPPGRGHTGELFF. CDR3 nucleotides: TGTGCCAGCAGTCCACCCCCGGGCAGGGGGCACACCGGGGAGCTGTTTTTT.

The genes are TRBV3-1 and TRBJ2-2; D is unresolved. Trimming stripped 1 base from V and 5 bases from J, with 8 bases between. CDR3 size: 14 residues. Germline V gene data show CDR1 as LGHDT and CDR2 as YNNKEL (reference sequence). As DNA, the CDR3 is TGTGCCAGCAGCCAAGGCGCGGATACCGGGGAGCTGTTTTTT. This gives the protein CASSQGADTGELFF. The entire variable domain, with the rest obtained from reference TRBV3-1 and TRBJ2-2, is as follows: DTAVSQTPKYLVTQMGNDKSIKCEQNLGHDTMYWYKQDSKKFLKIMFSYNNKELIINETVPNRFSPKSPDKAHLNLHINSLELGDSAVYFCASSQGADTGELFFGEGSRLTVL.

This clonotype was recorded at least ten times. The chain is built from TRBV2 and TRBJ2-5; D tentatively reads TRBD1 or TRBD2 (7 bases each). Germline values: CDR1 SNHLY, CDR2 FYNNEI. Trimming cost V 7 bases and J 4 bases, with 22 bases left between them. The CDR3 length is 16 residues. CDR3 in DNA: TGTGCCAGCATAGACCCAAAGGCCAGGGGGGGAGAGACCCAGTACTTC. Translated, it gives CASIDPKARGGETQYF.

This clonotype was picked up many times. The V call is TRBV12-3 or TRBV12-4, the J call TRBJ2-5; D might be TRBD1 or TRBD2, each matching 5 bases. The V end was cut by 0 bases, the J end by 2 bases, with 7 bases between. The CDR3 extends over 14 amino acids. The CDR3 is CASSLAGVQETQYF. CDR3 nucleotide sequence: TGTGCCAGCAGTTTAGCGGGGGTGCAAGAGACCCAGTACTTC.

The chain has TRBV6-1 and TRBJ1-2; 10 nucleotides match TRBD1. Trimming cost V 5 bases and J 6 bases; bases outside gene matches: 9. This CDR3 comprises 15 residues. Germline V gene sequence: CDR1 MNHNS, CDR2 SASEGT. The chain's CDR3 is CASSKRQGAGDGYTF. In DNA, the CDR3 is TGTGCCAGCAGTAAACGACAGGGGGCTGGTGATGGCTACACCTTC.

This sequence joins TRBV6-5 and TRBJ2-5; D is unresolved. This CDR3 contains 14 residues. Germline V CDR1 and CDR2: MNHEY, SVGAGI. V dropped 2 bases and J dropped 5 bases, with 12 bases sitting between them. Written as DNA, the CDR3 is TGTGCCAGCAGTTACGGGGAAAGGGCCGAGACCCAGTACTTC. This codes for CASSYGERAETQYF.

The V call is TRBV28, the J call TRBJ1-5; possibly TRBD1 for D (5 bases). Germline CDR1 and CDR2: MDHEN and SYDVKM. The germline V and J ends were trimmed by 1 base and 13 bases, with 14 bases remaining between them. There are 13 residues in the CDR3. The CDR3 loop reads CASSLLDKAMQHF. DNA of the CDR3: TGTGCCAGCAGTTTATTGGACAAGGCGATGCAGCATTTT.

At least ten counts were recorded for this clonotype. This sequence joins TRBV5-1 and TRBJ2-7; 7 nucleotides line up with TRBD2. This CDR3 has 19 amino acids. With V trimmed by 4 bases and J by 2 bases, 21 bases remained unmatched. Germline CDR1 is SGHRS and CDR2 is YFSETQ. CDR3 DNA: TGCGCCAGCAGCGGCACAAGGCTAAAGGGAGGGACTTGGGCCTACGAGCAGTACTTC. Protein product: CASSGTRLKGGTWAYEQYF.

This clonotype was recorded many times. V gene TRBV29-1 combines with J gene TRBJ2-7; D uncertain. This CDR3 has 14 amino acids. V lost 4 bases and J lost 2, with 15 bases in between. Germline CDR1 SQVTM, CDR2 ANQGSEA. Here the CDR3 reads CSVAPLGSTYEQYF. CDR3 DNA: TGCAGCGTTGCCCCCCTCGGCAGCACCTACGAGCAGTACTTC.

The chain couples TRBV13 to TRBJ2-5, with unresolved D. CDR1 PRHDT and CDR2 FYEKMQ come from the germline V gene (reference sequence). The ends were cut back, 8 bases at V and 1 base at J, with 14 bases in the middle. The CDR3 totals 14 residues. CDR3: CASVILAGQETQYF. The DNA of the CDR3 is TGTGCCAGCGTAATCCTGGCAGGCCAAGAGACCCAGTACTTC.

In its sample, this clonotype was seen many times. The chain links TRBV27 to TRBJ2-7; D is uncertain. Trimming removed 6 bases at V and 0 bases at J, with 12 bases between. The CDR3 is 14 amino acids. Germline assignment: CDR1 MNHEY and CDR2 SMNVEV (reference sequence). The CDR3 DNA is TGTGCCAGCAGATCCCGGCCTCACTCCTACGAGCAGTACTTC. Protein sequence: CASRSRPHSYEQYF.

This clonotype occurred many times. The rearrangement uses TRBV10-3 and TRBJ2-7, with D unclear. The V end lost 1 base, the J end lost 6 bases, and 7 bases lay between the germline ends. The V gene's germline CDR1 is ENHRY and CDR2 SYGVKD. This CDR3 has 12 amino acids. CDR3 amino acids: CAISELRLEQYF. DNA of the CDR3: TGTGCCATCAGTGAGTTACGTCTCGAGCAGTACTTC.

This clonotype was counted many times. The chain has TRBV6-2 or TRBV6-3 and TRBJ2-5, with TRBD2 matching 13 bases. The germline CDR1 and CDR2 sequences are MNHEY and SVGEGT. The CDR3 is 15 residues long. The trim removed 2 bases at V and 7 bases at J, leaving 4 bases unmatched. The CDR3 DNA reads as TGTGCCAGCAGTTACGGACTAGCGGGAGTAGCGACCCAGTACTTC. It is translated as CASSYGLAGVATQYF.

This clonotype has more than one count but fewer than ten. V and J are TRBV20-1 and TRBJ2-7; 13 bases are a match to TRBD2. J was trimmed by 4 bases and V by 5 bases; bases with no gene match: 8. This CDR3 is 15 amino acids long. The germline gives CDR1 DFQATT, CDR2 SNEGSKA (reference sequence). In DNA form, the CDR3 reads TGCAGTGCTTCAGGACTAGCGGGAGCTTTTTACGAGCAGTACTTC. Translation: CSASGLAGAFYEQYF.

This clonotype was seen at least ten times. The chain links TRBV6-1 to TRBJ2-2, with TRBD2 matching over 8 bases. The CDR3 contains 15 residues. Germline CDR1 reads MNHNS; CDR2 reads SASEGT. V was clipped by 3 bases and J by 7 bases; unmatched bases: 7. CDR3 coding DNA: TGTGCCAGCAGTGATCGCGGGAGGATTATCGGGGAGCTGTTTTTT. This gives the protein CASSDRGRIIGELFF.

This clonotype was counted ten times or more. CDR3 sequence reads: CSARDPGQGGNIQYF. The CDR3 DNA reads TGCAGTGCTAGAGATCCGGGACAGGGTGGTAACATTCAGTACTTC. The rearrangement links TRBV20-1 to TRBJ2-4; the match to TRBD1 covers 9 bases. Germline CDR1 reads DFQATT; CDR2 reads SNEGSKA (reference sequence). The CDR3 runs 15 residues. V was clipped by 0 bases and J by 7 bases; unmatched bases: 7.

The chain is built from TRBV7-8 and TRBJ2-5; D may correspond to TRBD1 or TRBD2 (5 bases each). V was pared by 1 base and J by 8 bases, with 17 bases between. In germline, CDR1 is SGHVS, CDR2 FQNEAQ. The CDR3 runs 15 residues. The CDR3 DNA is TGTGCCAGCAGCTTAGTGTCCGGGGCCGGATCTACCCAGTACTTC. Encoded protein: CASSLVSGAGSTQYF.

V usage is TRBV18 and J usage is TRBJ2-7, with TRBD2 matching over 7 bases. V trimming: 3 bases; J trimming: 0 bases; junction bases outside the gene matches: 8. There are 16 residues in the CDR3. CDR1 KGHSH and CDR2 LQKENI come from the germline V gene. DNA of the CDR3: TGTGCCAGCTCACCTTTCACTAGCGAGACCTCCTACGAGCAGTACTTC. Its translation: CASSPFTSETSYEQYF.

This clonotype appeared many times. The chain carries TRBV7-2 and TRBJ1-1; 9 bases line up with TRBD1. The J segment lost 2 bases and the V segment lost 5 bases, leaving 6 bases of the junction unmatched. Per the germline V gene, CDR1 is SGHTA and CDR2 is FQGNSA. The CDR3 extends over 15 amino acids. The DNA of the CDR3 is TGTGCCAGCAGCATCAACAGGGGGCGAAACACTGAAGCTTTCTTT. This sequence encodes CASSINRGRNTEAFF.

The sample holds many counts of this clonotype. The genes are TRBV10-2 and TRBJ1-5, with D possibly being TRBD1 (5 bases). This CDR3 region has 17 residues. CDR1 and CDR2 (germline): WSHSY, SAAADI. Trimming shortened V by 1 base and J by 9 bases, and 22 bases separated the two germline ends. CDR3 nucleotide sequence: TGCGCCAGCAGTGAGTACGCCCAGGGAAGTCAAGTTCCGCCCCAGCATTTT. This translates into CASSEYAQGSQVPPQHF.

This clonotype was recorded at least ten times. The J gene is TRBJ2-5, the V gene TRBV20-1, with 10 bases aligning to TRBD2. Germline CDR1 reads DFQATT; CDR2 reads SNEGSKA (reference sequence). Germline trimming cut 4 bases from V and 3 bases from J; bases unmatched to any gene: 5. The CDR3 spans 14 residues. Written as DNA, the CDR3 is TGCAGTGCTACCTCTAGCGGGAGAAAAGAGACCCAGTACTTC. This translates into CSATSSGRKETQYF.

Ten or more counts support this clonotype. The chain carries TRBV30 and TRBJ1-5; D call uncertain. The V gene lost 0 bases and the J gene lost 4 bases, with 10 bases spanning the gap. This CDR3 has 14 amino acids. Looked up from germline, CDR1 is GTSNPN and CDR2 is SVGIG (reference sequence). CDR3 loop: CAWSVRWSNQPQHF. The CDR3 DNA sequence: TGTGCCTGGAGTGTAAGGTGGAGTAATCAGCCCCAGCATTTT.